The next 18 T cell receptor beta chains were all read from a single sample in a study of chemoradiotherapy in HPV16-positive cancers. Assay: immunoSEQ multiplex PCR; the TCRdb copy retains only in-frame clones and omits some. The sample holds approximately 28,000 clones; approximately 91% are singletons and the top ten take roughly a fifth. This specimen consisted of blood, obtained from a patient who underwent chemoradiotherapy. The receptors shown here come from a human donor with HPV-associated anogenital cancer.

The chain employs TRBV2 and TRBJ2-3; no clear D. The CDR3 is 13 residues long. The germline gives CDR1 SNHLY, CDR2 FYNNEI. V was pared by 7 bases and J by 3 bases, with 11 bases between. CDR3 loop: CASNDVGTDTQYF. For the CDR3, the DNA is TGTGCCAGCAACGATGTGGGAACAGATACGCAGTATTTT.

The chain couples TRBV6-5 to TRBJ2-3; D not certain. The V and J ends lost 4 bases and 4 bases respectively, with 6 bases between them. Germline values: CDR1 MNHEY, CDR2 SVGAGI. The CDR3 is 12 amino acids. The CDR3 protein is CASSSNSDTQYF. CDR3 coding DNA: TGTGCCAGCAGTTCTAATTCAGATACGCAGTATTTT.

The rearrangement uses TRBV27 and TRBJ2-7; no firm D call. The CDR3 consists of 14 residues. The germline V gene has CDR1 MNHEY and CDR2 SMNVEV (reference sequence). V dropped 6 bases and J dropped 3 bases, with 15 bases sitting between them. CDR3 sequence: CASSGYSNLYEQYF. The CDR3 nucleotides are TGTGCCAGCAGCGGGTATAGTAACCTCTACGAGCAGTACTTC.

The V gene is TRBV4-1, the J gene TRBJ2-3; tentative D call: TRBD1 (5 bases). The CDR3 is 16 amino acids. The V end lost 1 base, the J end lost 2 bases, and 13 bases lay between the germline ends. Per germline, CDR1 MGHRA and CDR2 YSYEKL. CDR3 in amino acids: CASSQGQGFITDTQYF. CDR3 nucleotides: TGCGCCAGCAGCCAAGGGCAGGGCTTTATCACAGATACGCAGTATTTT.

V and J are TRBV30 and TRBJ1-5; D not resolved. Per germline, CDR1 GTSNPN and CDR2 SVGIG (reference sequence). This CDR3 comprises 13 residues. V shed 3 bases and J shed 0 bases, with 6 bases lying between them. The CDR3 reads CAWRADSNQPQHF. CDR3 bases: TGTGCCTGGAGGGCAGATAGCAATCAGCCCCAGCATTTT.

V is TRBV19 and J is TRBJ1-1, with 7 bases identical to TRBD1. V trimming: 8 bases; J trimming: 1 base; junction bases outside the gene matches: 10. Germline loops: CDR1 LNHDA, CDR2 SQIVND (reference sequence). This CDR3 spans 15 amino acids. The CDR3 loop reads CASGRTGVGNTEAFF. The CDR3 region has the DNA TGTGCCAGTGGAAGGACAGGAGTGGGGAACACTGAAGCTTTCTTT.

This chain links TRBV15 with TRBJ1-1; D possibly corresponds to TRBD1 (5 bases). CDR3 length equals 14 residues. The germline V gene has CDR1 LNHNV and CDR2 YYDKDF (reference sequence). V lost 3 bases and J lost 4, with 12 bases in between. The CDR3 DNA is TGTGCCACCAGCAGGGACAACATCGGCACTGAAGCTTTCTTT. Translating it yields CATSRDNIGTEAFF.

The rearrangement links TRBV11-2 to TRBJ1-2; 7 bases match TRBD1. The germline V gene encodes CDR1 SGHAT and CDR2 FQNNGV. The CDR3 sequence is 13 residues long. V dropped 5 bases and J dropped 2; count of bases not matched to a gene: 2. CDR3 sequence: CASSPGQNYGYTF. For the CDR3, the DNA is TGTGCCAGCAGCCCGGGACAGAACTATGGCTACACCTTC.

Worth noting for this clone: Germline is not matched at one junction end, which may reflect a read error. The chain is built from TRBV2 and TRBJ2-3; 10 nucleotides line up with TRBD2. The V gene's germline CDR1 is SNHLY and CDR2 FYNNEI. The CDR3 covers 18 residues. CDR3 bases: TGTGCCAGCAGTAAAGCCGAGGGACTAGCGATGATCACAGATACGCAGTATTTT. Translation: CASSKAEGLAMITDTQYF.

The rearrangement links TRBV4-3 to TRBJ2-1; D possibly corresponds to TRBD1 (5 bases). With 0 bases removed from V and 1 base from J, the gap between germline ends came to 10 bases. This CDR3 spans 16 amino acids. Germline assignment: CDR1 LGHNA and CDR2 YSLEER. As DNA, the CDR3 is TGCGCCAGCAGCCAAGAAACAGGTTCGTCCTACAATGAGCAGTTCTTC. This translates into CASSQETGSSYNEQFF.

The CDR3 DNA is TGTGCCAGCAGTGAAGCGGGGAGGGAGGGTTTATACGAGCAGTACTTC. It translates to CASSEAGREGLYEQYF. J is TRBJ2-7 and V is TRBV6-1; 7 nucleotides match TRBD2. V lost 0 bases and J lost 4; bases outside the gene matches: 9. This CDR3 is 16 amino acids long. The germline V gene encodes CDR1 MNHNS and CDR2 SASEGT.

The V gene is TRBV4-3, the J gene TRBJ2-7, with 9 bases aligning to TRBD2. The CDR3 is 16 amino acids. V was clipped by 2 bases and J by 4 bases; unmatched bases: 9. Per the germline V gene, CDR1 is LGHNA and CDR2 is YSLEER. The CDR3 nucleotides are TGCGCCAGCAGCCAATTTGTAGCGGGGGCCAGATACGAGCAGTACTTC. Its translation: CASSQFVAGARYEQYF.

The gene calls are TRBV18 and TRBJ2-3; 8 bases align to TRBD2. CDR1 KGHSH and CDR2 LQKENI come from the germline V gene. The trim removed 2 bases at V and 1 base at J, leaving 17 bases unmatched. The length of the CDR3 is 20 residues. CDR3 bases: TGTGCCAGCTCACCAGGAAGGGGCGGGGGGCCCTCCTTTGGCACAGATACGCAGTATTTT. Amino acids: CASSPGRGGGPSFGTDTQYF.

This rearrangement joins TRBV11-3 to TRBJ1-4; no clear D. This CDR3 is 13 amino acids long. In germline, CDR1 is SGHNT, CDR2 YENEEA. Trimming took off 3 bases at V and 5 bases at J, with 7 bases between the two ends. The CDR3 is CASSLGPNEKLFF. In DNA form, the CDR3 reads TGTGCCAGCAGCTTGGGCCCAAATGAAAAACTGTTTTTT.

This chain links TRBV6-6 with TRBJ2-7; D perhaps matches TRBD1 (6 bases). The germline gives CDR1 MNHNY, CDR2 SVGAGI (reference sequence). The CDR3 extends over 13 amino acids. V lost 4 bases, J lost 2 bases, and 9 bases lay in between. The CDR3 region has the DNA TGTGCCAGCAGTTTCCGGGACACCTACGAGCAGTACTTC. Protein: CASSFRDTYEQYF.

The chain employs TRBV6-5 and TRBJ2-7; TRBD1 matches 11 bases. Trimming cost V 2 bases and J 6 bases; bases outside gene matches: 3. Per the germline V gene, CDR1 is MNHEY and CDR2 is SVGAGI. The CDR3 is 14 amino acids. CDR3: CASSYRDRGTEQYF. The CDR3 region has the DNA TGTGCCAGCAGTTACCGGGACAGGGGGACCGAGCAGTACTTC.

The V gene is TRBV2, the J gene TRBJ2-7; D possibly corresponds to TRBD1 (5 bases). V was pared by 1 base and J by 6 bases, with 19 bases between. Germline assignment: CDR1 SNHLY and CDR2 FYNNEI. The CDR3 sequence is 16 residues long. The CDR3 coding sequence is TGTGCCAGCAGTGAAGAACAGGCAAGGTATTCGGGCGAGCAGTACTTC. This encodes CASSEEQARYSGEQYF.

This chain connects TRBV4-1 to TRBJ2-5; D possibly uses TRBD1 or TRBD2 (5 bases each). The CDR3 is 18 amino acids. V dropped 0 bases and J dropped 9 bases, with 26 bases sitting between them. Germline CDR1 is MGHRA and CDR2 is YSYEKL. In DNA, the CDR3 is TGCGCCAGCAGCCAAGACAATAGGGGACCACTGTCAGCACGGGCCCAGTACTTC. Amino acids: CASSQDNRGPLSARAQYF.